The following is a T cell receptor beta chain sequence with its context. Its antigen remains unknown. CDR3 length: 15 amino acids. Germline trimming cut 5 bases from V and 6 bases from J; bases unmatched to any gene: 9. Germline assignment: CDR1 SGHTA and CDR2 FQGNSA. Unexposed donor CD4+ T cells date from 2011-2018, before the COVID-19 pandemic. Isolation of CD4+ T cells took place after nine to ten days in culture. Testing used SARS-CoV-2 S/N and four cold-coronavirus spikes on unexposed-donor CD4+ T cells, cells permitting. Each well had 1.5 million to 2.5 million PBMCs in about 5% human AB serum with IL-2. The data derive from a study of CD4 T cells in relation to SARS-CoV-2 and coronaviruses. Study-level information: After roughly ten days of antigen culture, PBMC TCR beta CDR3s were sequenced. The HLA restriction of the shared crossreactive spike epitopes was mapped.

Profiling relied on immunoSEQ multiplex PCR, and the TCRdb table lists in-frame clones only, not all of them. In the table there are some 30,000 clones, roughly 80% of which are singletons. This clonotype originated in a human donor in good health. V and J are TRBV7-2 and TRBJ2-1; 8 nucleotides agree with TRBD2. The sample taken for sequencing was CD4+ T cells from PBMCs, cultured in vitro. This CDR3 reads CASSRGLVRGNEQFF. The CDR3 bases are TGTGCCAGCAGCCGGGGACTAGTCCGTGGCAATGAGCAGTTCTTC.